The entry below gives a single TCR beta chain sequence along with its context. The antigen is undetermined. This sample was included in a study of lymphopenia after photon versus proton radiotherapy. Clones were read by immunoSEQ multiplex PCR, and TCRdb kept only the in-frame ones, dropping some. The data hold approximately 65,000 clones, with about nine tenths observed a single time. This CDR3 has 13 residues. V was shortened by 5 bases and J by 1 base, with 7 bases between the two germline ends. In germline, CDR1 is SGHNT, CDR2 YENEEA. General study findings and limits: Only patients who died were analyzed for survival; proton advantage is unproven. A bigger post-nadir fall in TCR diversity correlated inversely with survival time in deceased patients. After the lymphocyte nadir, photon-treated repertoires showed oligoclonal expansion, especially of CD8+ Temra cells.

This material consisted of peripheral blood, taken from a patient treated with proton-based radiotherapy. V usage is TRBV11-3 and J usage is TRBJ2-3; no firm D call. The clonotype was recovered from an elderly man with esophageal cancer. CDR3: CASSAVGTDTQYF. The CDR3, as DNA: TGTGCCAGCAGCGCAGTGGGCACAGATACGCAGTATTTT. Complete variable domain (other parts from reference TRBV11-3 and TRBJ2-3): EAGVVQSPRYKIIEKKQPVAFWCNPISGHNTLYWYLQNLGQGPELLIRYENEEAVDDSQLPKDRFSAERLKGVDSTLKIQPAELGDSAVYLCASSAVGTDTQYFGPGTRLTVL.